Below are 8 T cell receptor beta chains sequenced from a single sample in a study of vaccination and CD4 T cells after COVID-19. Indicated treatment: roughly ten-day PBMC culture with coronavirus spike peptide pools or control peptides (ViraFEST assay). According to the study, CD4+ T cells from the unexposed donor were gathered ahead of the COVID-19 pandemic (2011-2018). No cognate antigen is known for these TCRs. Sequenced with the Oncomine TCR Beta short-read assay was DNA taken from cultured CD4+ T cells. TCRdb itself ran the PCR reads through MiXCR, one entry per CDR3 protein. The sample includes about 8,400 distinct CDR3 sequences, about 45% of them seen just once. Sample: CD4+ T cells from blood, cultured in vitro. Every receptor here comes from a human donor in good health.

V is TRBV6-2 or TRBV6-3 and J is TRBJ1-5; TRBD1 might be the D (5 bases). The CDR3 spans 16 residues. Germline CDR1 MNHEY, CDR2 SVGEGT. The V end lost 6 bases, the J end lost 6 bases, and 21 bases lay between the germline ends. The CDR3 loop reads CASSGRGGGTVQPQHF. CDR3 nucleotide sequence: TGTGCCAGCAGCGGCCGAGGTGGGGGGACGGTTCAGCCCCAGCATTTT.

The chain combines TRBV6-4 with TRBJ2-3; TRBD2 aligns across 14 bases. Per germline, CDR1 MRHNA and CDR2 SNTAGT. V dropped 0 bases and J dropped 7; count of bases not matched to a gene: 6. This CDR3 is 17 amino acids long. CDR3 nucleotides: TGTGCCAGCAGTGACTCGACTAGCGGGGGGGCGCGGAATACGCAGTATTTT. It yields the protein CASSDSTSGGARNTQYF.

This clonotype was detected only a few times. The gene calls are TRBV7-2 and TRBJ1-5; 9 positions match TRBD1. With V trimmed by 5 bases and J by 3 bases, 5 bases remained unmatched. Germline V gene lookup returns CDR1 SGHTA and CDR2 FQGNSA. The CDR3 is 15 residues long. The DNA for the CDR3 is TGTGCCAGCAGCCTGACAGGGGGAGACAATCAGCCCCAGCATTTT. It translates to CASSLTGGDNQPQHF.

The chain recombines TRBV11-3 with TRBJ2-2, with no clear D. V lost 1 base and J lost 3, with 3 bases in between. The V gene's germline CDR1 is SGHNT and CDR2 YENEEA. CDR3 length: 13 amino acids. The CDR3 loop is CASSLGDTGELFF. In nucleotides, the CDR3 is TGTGCCAGCAGCTTAGGAGACACCGGGGAGCTGTTTTTT.

The rearrangement links TRBV6-1 to TRBJ1-5, with 7 bases that match TRBD1. This CDR3 is built from 15 residues. The V and J ends lost 4 bases and 2 bases, in that order; junction bases with no gene match: 5. Germline assignment: CDR1 MNHNS and CDR2 SASEGT. The CDR3 here is CASSVDRWGNQPQHF. CDR3 in DNA: TGTGCCAGCAGTGTGGACAGGTGGGGCAATCAGCCCCAGCATTTT.

The rearrangement links TRBV29-1 to TRBJ1-2; 8 nucleotides line up with TRBD1. V shed 3 bases and J 5 bases; nucleotides not matched to a gene: 20. Germline V gives CDR1 SQVTM, CDR2 ANQGSEA. This CDR3 contains 18 residues. The CDR3 sequence is CSVEIYDRGDPGRYGYTF. DNA of the CDR3: TGCAGCGTTGAGATTTACGACAGGGGCGACCCTGGTCGGTATGGCTACACCTTC.

The rearrangement joins TRBV15 to TRBJ2-3; maybe TRBD2 (5 bases). Trimming cost V 5 bases and J 7 bases, with 25 bases left between them. The CDR3 runs to 17 residues. Per the germline V gene, CDR1 is LNHNV and CDR2 is YYDKDF (reference sequence). CDR3 region: CATSAETRWESANTQYF. CDR3 bases: TGTGCCACCAGCGCGGAGACGCGCTGGGAGTCAGCCAATACGCAGTATTTT.

V is TRBV18 and J is TRBJ1-2, with 10 bases lining up with TRBD1. Unmatched junction bases numbered 4, after V lost 3 bases and J lost 3 bases. CDR3 length: 15 amino acids. CDR1 and CDR2 from the germline V gene are KGHSH and LQKENI. CDR3 protein: CASSPMTGGDYGYTF. CDR3 DNA sequence: TGTGCCAGCTCACCGATGACAGGGGGCGACTATGGCTACACCTTC.